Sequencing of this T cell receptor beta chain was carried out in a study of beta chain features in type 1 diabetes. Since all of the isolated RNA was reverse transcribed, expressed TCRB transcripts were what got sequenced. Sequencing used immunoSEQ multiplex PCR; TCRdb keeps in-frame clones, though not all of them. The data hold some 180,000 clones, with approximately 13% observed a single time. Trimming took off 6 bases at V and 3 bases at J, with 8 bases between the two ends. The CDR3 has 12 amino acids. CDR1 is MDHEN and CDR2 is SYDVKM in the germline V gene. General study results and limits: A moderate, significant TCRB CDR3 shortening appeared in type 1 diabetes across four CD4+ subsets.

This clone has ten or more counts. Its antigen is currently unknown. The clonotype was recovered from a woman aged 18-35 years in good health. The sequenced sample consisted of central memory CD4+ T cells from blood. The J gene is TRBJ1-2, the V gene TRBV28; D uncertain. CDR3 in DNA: TGTGCCAGCAGGCTAGGAGACTATGGCTACACCTTC. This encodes CASRLGDYGYTF.